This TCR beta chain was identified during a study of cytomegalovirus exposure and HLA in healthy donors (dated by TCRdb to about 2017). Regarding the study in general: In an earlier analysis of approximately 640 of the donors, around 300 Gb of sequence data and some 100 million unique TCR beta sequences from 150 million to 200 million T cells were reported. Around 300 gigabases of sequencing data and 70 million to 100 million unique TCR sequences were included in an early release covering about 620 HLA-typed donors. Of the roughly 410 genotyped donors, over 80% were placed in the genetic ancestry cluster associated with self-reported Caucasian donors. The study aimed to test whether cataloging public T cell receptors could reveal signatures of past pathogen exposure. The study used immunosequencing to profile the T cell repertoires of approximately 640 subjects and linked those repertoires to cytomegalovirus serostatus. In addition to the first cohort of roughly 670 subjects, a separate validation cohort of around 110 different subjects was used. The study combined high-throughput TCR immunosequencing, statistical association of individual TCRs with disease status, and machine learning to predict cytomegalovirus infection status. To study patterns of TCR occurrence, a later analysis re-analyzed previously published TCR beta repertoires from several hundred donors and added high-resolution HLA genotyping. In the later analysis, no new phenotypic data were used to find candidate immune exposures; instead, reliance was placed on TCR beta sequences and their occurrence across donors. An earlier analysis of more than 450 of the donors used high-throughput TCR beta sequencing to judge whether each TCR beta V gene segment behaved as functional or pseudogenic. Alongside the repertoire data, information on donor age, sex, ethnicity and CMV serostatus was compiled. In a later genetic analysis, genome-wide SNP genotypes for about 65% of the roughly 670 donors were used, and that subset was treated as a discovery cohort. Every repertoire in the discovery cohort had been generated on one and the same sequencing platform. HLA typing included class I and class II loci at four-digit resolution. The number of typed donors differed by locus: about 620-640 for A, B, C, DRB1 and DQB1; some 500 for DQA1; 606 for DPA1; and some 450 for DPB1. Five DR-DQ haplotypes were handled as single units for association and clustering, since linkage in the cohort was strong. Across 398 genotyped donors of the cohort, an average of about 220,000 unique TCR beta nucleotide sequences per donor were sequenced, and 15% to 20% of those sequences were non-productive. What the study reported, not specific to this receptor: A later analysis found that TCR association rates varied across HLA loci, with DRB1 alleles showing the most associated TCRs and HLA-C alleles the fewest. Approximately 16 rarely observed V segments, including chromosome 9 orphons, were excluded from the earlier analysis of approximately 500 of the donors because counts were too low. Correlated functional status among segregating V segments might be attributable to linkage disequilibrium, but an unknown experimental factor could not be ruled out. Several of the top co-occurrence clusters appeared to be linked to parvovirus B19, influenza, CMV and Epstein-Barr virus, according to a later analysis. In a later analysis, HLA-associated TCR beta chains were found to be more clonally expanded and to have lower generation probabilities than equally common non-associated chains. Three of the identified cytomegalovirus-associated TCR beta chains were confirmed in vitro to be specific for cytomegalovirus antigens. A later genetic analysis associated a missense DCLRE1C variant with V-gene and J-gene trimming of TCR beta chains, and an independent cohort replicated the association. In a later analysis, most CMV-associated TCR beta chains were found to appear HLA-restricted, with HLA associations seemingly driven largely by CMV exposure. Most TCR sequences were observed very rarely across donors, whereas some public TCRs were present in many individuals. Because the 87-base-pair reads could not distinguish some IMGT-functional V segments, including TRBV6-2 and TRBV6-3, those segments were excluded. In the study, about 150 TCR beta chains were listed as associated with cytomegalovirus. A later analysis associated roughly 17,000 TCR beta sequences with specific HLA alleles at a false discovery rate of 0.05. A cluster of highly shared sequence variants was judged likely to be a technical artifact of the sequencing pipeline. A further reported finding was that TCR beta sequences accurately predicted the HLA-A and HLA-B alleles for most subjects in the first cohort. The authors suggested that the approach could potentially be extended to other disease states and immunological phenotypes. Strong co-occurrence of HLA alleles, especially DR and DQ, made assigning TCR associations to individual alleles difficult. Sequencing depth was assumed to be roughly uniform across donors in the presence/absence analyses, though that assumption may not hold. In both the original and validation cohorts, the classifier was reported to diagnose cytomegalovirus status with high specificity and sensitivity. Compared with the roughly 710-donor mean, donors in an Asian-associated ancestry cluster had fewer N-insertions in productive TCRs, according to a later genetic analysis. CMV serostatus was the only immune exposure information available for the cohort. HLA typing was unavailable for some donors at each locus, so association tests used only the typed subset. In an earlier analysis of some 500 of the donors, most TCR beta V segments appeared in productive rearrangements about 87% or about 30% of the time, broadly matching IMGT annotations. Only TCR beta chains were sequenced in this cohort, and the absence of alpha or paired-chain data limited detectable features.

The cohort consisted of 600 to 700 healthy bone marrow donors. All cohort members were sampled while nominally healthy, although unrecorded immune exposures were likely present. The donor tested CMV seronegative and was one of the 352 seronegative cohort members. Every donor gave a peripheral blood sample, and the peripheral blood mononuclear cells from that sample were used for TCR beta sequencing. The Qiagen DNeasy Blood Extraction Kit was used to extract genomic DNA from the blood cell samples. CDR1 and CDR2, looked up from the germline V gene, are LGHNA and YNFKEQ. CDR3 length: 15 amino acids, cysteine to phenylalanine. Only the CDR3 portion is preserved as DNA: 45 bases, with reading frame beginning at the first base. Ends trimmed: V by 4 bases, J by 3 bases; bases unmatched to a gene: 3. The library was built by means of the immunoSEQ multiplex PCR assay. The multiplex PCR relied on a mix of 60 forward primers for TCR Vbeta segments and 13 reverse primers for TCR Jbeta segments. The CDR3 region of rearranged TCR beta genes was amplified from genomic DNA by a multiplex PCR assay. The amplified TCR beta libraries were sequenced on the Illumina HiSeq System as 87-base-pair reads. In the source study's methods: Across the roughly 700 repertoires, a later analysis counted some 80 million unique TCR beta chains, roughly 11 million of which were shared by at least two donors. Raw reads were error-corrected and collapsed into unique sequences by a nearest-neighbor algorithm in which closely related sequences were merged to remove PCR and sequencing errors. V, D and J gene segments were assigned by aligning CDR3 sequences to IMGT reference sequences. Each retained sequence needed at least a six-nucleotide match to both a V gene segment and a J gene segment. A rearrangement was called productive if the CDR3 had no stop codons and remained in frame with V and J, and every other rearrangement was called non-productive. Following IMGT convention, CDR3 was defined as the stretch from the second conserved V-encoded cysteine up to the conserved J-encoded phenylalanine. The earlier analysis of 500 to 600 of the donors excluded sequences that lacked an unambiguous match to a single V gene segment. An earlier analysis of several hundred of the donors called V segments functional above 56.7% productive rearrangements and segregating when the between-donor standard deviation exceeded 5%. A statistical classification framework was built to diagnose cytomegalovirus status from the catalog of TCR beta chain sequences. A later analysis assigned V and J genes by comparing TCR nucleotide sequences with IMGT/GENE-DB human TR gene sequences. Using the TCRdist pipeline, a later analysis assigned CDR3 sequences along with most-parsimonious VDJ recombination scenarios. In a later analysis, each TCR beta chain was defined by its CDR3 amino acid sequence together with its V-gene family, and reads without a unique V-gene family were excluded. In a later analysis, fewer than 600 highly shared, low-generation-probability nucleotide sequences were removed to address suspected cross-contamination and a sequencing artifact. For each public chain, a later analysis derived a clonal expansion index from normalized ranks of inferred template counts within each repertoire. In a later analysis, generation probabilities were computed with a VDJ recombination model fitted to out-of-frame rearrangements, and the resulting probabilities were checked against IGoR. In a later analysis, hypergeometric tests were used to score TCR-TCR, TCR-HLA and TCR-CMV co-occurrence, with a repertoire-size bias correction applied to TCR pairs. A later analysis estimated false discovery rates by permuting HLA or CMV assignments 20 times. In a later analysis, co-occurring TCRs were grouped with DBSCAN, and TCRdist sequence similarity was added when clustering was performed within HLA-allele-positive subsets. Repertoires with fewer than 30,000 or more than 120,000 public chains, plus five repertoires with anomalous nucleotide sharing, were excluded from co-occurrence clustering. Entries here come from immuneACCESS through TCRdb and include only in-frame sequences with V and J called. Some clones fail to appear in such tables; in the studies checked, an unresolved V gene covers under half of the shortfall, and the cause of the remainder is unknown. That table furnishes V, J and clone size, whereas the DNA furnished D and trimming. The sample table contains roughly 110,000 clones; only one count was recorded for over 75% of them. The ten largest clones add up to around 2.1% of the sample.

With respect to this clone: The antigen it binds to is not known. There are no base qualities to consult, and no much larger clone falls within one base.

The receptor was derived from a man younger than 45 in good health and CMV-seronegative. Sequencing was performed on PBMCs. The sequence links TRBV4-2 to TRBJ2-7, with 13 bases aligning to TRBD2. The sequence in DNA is TGTGCCAGCAGCCCTAGGACTAGCGGGAGCTACGAGCAGTACTTC. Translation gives CASSPRTSGSYEQYF.